Presented here are 14 T cell receptor beta chains from one specimen sequenced in a study of shared clonotypes between healthy human individuals. The table came from immunoSEQ multiplex PCR; TCRdb's copy has only in-frame clones and leaves some out. The table includes some 1.1 million clones, 60% to 80% detected once. Sequencing used memory CD4+ T cells from PBMCs. Subset noted: CD45RA-negative fraction. The receptors here all came from a man younger than 35 in good health. Some clones in this sample may be carry-over from other donors' samples.

The rearrangement joins TRBV19 to TRBJ1-2; D is ambiguous. The germline V gene encodes CDR1 LNHDA and CDR2 SQIVND (reference sequence). This CDR3 comprises 11 residues. V lost 7 bases and J 5 bases, leaving 8 bases between the germline ends. This CDR3 is CASIGGYGYTF. The CDR3, as DNA: TGTGCCAGTATAGGCGGATATGGCTACACCTTC.

This clone showed up just a few times. The conserved phenylalanine or tryptophan is not found at the CDR3 terminus, so this likely reflects a read error. The limits of the CDR3 on the DNA are not certain, so only TCRdb's listed CDR3 is given. The chain uses TRBV2 and TRBJ1-2. In germline, CDR1 is SNHLY, CDR2 FYNNEI. The CDR3 extends over 13 residues, inclusive of both ends. The CDR3 loop reads CASSEELGRAASV.

The genes are TRBV5-1 and TRBJ2-3; perhaps TRBD2 as D (6 bases). Germline CDR1 and CDR2: SGHRS and YFSETQ. There are 14 residues in the CDR3. Deletions cut 0 bases from V and 3 bases from J, with 8 bases between. For the CDR3, the DNA is TGCGCCAGCAGCTTGGGACTAGTAACAGATACGCAGTATTTT. It encodes CASSLGLVTDTQYF.

The chain has TRBV28 and TRBJ2-2, with D hard to call. Trimming shortened V by 3 bases and J by 8 bases, and 7 bases separated the two germline ends. This CDR3 contains 12 residues. Germline CDR1 and CDR2: MDHEN and SYDVKM. The CDR3 here is CASSLLRGELFF. The CDR3 DNA follows: TGTGCCAGCAGTTTGTTGAGGGGGGAGCTGTTTTTT. The whole variable domain, filled in from reference TRBV28 and TRBJ2-2, reads DVKVTQSSRYLVKRTGEKVFLECVQDMDHENMFWYRQDPGLGLRLIYFSYDVKMKEKGDIPEGYSVSREKKERFSLILESASTNQTSMYLCASSLLRGELFFGEGSRLTVL.

In the case of this clone: An end of the junction does not agree with germline; a read error may underlie this. The V call is TRBV6-1, the J call TRBJ1-2, with 11 bases fitting TRBD1. The CDR3 length is 17 residues. Germline CDR1 and CDR2: MNHNS and SASEGT. CDR3 loop: CASREGQGGVMVYGYTF. The CDR3 DNA is TGTGCCAGCCGTGAGGGACAGGGGGGAGTGATGGTCTATGGCTACACCTTC.

This clone was recorded only once. A read error is possible here, since a much larger clone lies one base away. The gene calls are TRBV5-1 and TRBJ2-7; D remains ambiguous. CDR3 length equals 11 residues. Germline values: CDR1 SGHRS, CDR2 YFSETQ. The ends were cut back, 2 bases at V and 3 bases at J, with 3 bases in the middle. The CDR3, as DNA: TGCGCCAGCAGCTTTAACTACGAGCAGTACTTC. Protein: CASSFNYEQYF.

This clone came up a few times. The chain couples TRBV13 to TRBJ1-3; 8 bases line up with TRBD1. V trimming: 0 bases; J trimming: 3 bases; junction bases outside the gene matches: 7. The CDR3 consists of 17 residues. Germline CDR1 reads PRHDT; CDR2 reads FYEKMQ (reference sequence). The CDR3 loop reads CASSLGGDRTGGNTIYF. The CDR3 bases are TGTGCCAGCAGCTTAGGGGGGGACAGGACGGGTGGAAACACCATATATTTT. The full variable domain, rest sourced from reference TRBV13 and TRBJ1-3, is AAGVIQSPRHLIKEKRETATLKCYPIPRHDTVYWYQQGPGQDPQFLISFYEKMQSDKGSIPDRFSAQQFSDYHSELNMSSLELGDSALYFCASSLGGDRTGGNTIYFGEGSWLTVV.

The V gene is TRBV5-1, the J gene TRBJ2-7, with D possibly TRBD1 on 5 matching bases. CDR3 length: 13 amino acids. V dropped 7 bases and J dropped 0 bases, with 11 bases sitting between them. In germline, CDR1 is SGHRS, CDR2 YFSETQ. The CDR3 spells CASAFGASYEQYF. DNA of the CDR3: TGCGCCAGCGCCTTTGGGGCCTCCTACGAGCAGTACTTC.

The rearrangement links TRBV25-1 to TRBJ2-1; TRBD2 is a possible D gene (6 bases). Trimming pared 5 bases from V and 6 bases from J, leaving 17 bases between. Germline-derived CDR1 and CDR2 are MGHDK and SYGVNS. The CDR3 runs 15 residues. The CDR3: CASSLRRVTLNEQFF. CDR3 DNA sequence: TGTGCCAGCAGTTTAAGGAGGGTGACCCTCAATGAGCAGTTCTTC.

This clone was counted a few times. As DNA, the CDR3 is TGCGCCAGCAGCCTGGGAAAGGCTCGGGGAGAGACCCAGTACTTC. Residues: CASSLGKARGETQYF. J is TRBJ2-5 and V is TRBV5-1; a possible D gene is TRBD2 (5 bases). CDR1 is SGHRS, CDR2 YFSETQ, per germline. The CDR3 covers 15 residues. Trimming shortened V by 4 bases and J by 4 bases, and 17 bases separated the two germline ends.

The rearrangement uses TRBV5-8 and TRBJ1-1, with TRBD1 as a possible D gene (5 bases). CDR3 length: 18 amino acids. Trimming took off 2 bases at V and 3 bases at J, with 23 bases between the two ends. Germline CDR1 and CDR2: SGHTS and YDEGEE. Here the CDR3 DNA reads TGTGCCAGCAGCTTAAATAAATGGAGGGGCAGCGGGTACACTGAAGCTTTCTTT. Protein sequence: CASSLNKWRGSGYTEAFF. Full variable domain (rest looked up from reference TRBV5-8 and TRBJ1-1): EAGVTQSPTHLIKTRGQQATLRCSPISGHTSVYWYQQALGLGLQFLLWYDEGEERNRGNFPPRFSGRQFPNYSSELNVNALELEDSALYLCASSLNKWRGSGYTEAFFGQGTRLTVV.

CDR3 DNA: TGTGCCAGCAGTTTAATGACAGGGCGTAAAGGACTAGCGGGAGTCCACGAGCAGTACTTC. Its translation: CASSLMTGRKGLAGVHEQYF. The genes are TRBV28 and TRBJ2-7, with 13 bases matching TRBD2. The CDR3 covers 20 residues. Germline CDR1 reads MDHEN; CDR2 reads SYDVKM. V lost 2 bases to trimming and J lost 5 bases; unmatched junction nucleotides: 18. Full variable domain (outside the CDR3, taken from reference TRBV28 and TRBJ2-7): DVKVTQSSRYLVKRTGEKVFLECVQDMDHENMFWYRQDPGLGLRLIYFSYDVKMKEKGDIPEGYSVSREKKERFSLILESASTNQTSMYLCASSLMTGRKGLAGVHEQYFGPGTRLTVT.

This chain joins TRBV7-6 and TRBJ1-5; D remains unclear. There are 14 residues in the CDR3. The V end was cut by 2 bases, the J end by 4 bases, with 9 bases between. Germline-derived CDR1 and CDR2 are SGHVS and FNYEAQ. The CDR3 sequence is CASSLSGFNQPQHF. DNA of the CDR3: TGTGCCAGCAGCTTATCGGGGTTTAATCAGCCCCAGCATTTT.

The gene calls are TRBV19 and TRBJ2-1; D tentatively reads TRBD1 or TRBD2 (5 bases each). CDR1 and CDR2 from the germline V gene are LNHDA and SQIVND (reference sequence). The CDR3 is made up of 15 amino acids. V lost 6 bases and J lost 2, with 14 bases in between. The CDR3 reads CASRVRGQTYNEQFF. The CDR3 nucleotides are TGTGCCAGTAGGGTGAGGGGCCAAACCTACAATGAGCAGTTCTTC.